These 32 T cell receptor beta chains share one sample of origin, sequenced in a study of radiation and T cells in renal cell carcinoma. The treatment here: treatment-naive control, cytoreductive nephrectomy. Libraries were prepared by immunoSEQ multiplex PCR; TCRdb keeps only in-frame clonotypes and omits some of them. The sample contains over 8,000 clones, around three fifths of which appear only once. This material consisted of tumor tissue, taken from a patient whose treatment was nephrectomy without radiotherapy. The source is a man aged 55 to 70 with renal cell carcinoma.

V is TRBV5-4 and J is TRBJ2-7; unclear D gene. The germline gives CDR1 SGHNT, CDR2 YYREEE (reference sequence). The V end was cut by 4 bases, the J end by 4 bases, with 12 bases between. This CDR3 region has 13 residues. CDR3 loop: CASSAERGYEQYF. The CDR3 coding sequence is TGTGCCAGCAGCGCCGAGCGTGGGTACGAGCAGTACTTC.

This chain joins TRBV5-3 and TRBJ2-1; D unresolved. TRBV5-3 is an open reading frame, and its role is uncertain. CDR3 length: 13 residues. Between the trimmed V and J ends, which lost 3 bases and 8 bases, there was a span of 12 bases. CDR3 in amino acids: CARSCPSVDEQFF. The CDR3 DNA follows: TGTGCCAGAAGCTGCCCCAGTGTCGATGAGCAGTTCTTC.

This clone ranks as medium-sized. The chain recombines TRBV19 with TRBJ1-2; 9 bases map to TRBD1. The CDR3 contains 15 residues. CDR1 is LNHDA, CDR2 SQIVND, per germline (reference sequence). Germline trimming cut 3 bases from V and 4 bases from J; bases unmatched to any gene: 6. The CDR3 region is CASSISLTGGYGYTF. The DNA of the CDR3 is TGTGCCAGTAGTATTAGCCTGACAGGGGGCTATGGCTACACCTTC.

V gene TRBV2 combines with J gene TRBJ1-3; no clear D gene. Looked up from germline, CDR1 is SNHLY and CDR2 is FYNNEI. The CDR3 runs to 12 residues. Between the trimmed V and J ends, which lost 4 bases and 7 bases, there was a span of 8 bases. CDR3 residues: CASSGNGNTIYF. The CDR3, as DNA: TGTGCCAGCAGTGGAAATGGGAACACCATATATTTT.

The CDR3 DNA follows: TGTGCCAGCAGCTTAGATCAGGGAACAACACGTACGCAGTATTTT. Translated, it gives CASSLDQGTTRTQYF. V is TRBV7-2 and J is TRBJ2-3; a possible D gene is TRBD1 (5 bases). V lost 1 base and J 8 bases, leaving 16 bases between the germline ends. Per germline, CDR1 SGHTA and CDR2 FQGNSA. The CDR3 has 15 residues. The variable domain in full, with the rest retrieved from reference TRBV7-2 and TRBJ2-3, is GAGVSQSPSNKVTEKGKDVELRCDPISGHTALYWYRQSLGQGLEFLIYFQGNSAPDKSGLPSDRFSAERTGGSVSTLTIQRTQQEDSAVYLCASSLDQGTTRTQYFGPGTRLTVL.

This clone ranks as large. The chain joins TRBV5-5 to TRBJ2-5; D is uncertain. This CDR3 comprises 17 residues. The V and J ends lost 0 bases and 0 bases respectively, with 15 bases between them. CDR1 is SGHKS and CDR2 is YYEKEE in the germline V gene (reference sequence). The CDR3 sequence is CASSLEEPRSYQETQYF. For the CDR3, the DNA is TGTGCCAGCAGCTTGGAGGAGCCTAGAAGCTACCAAGAGACCCAGTACTTC.

This sequence joins TRBV4-1 and TRBJ2-2; maybe TRBD1 (5 bases). Trimming left V 0 bases short and J 7 bases short, with 15 bases between. CDR3 length: 16 residues. Germline CDR1 and CDR2: MGHRA and YSYEKL. The chain's CDR3 is CASSQDNSRAGGELFF. CDR3 nucleotide sequence: TGCGCCAGCAGCCAAGACAATTCCAGGGCCGGCGGGGAGCTGTTTTTT.

CDR3 loop: CAISDNPQGVYGYTF. The CDR3 region has the DNA TGTGCCATCAGCGACAACCCCCAGGGAGTCTATGGCTACACCTTC. The rearrangement uses TRBV10-3 and TRBJ1-2; weak D call: TRBD1 (5 bases). The CDR3 extends over 15 amino acids. V shed 6 bases and J shed 4 bases, with 18 bases lying between them. Germline V gene sequence: CDR1 ENHRY, CDR2 SYGVKD.

The CDR3 nucleotides read TGTGCCAGCAGCTCGAGGACGGCCGTCTACTATGGCTACACCTTC. Translated, it gives CASSSRTAVYYGYTF. The chain uses TRBV7-9 and TRBJ1-2; D not certain. V was shortened by 4 bases and J by 3 bases, with 15 bases between the two germline ends. This CDR3 contains 15 residues. Germline V gene lookup returns CDR1 SEHNR and CDR2 FQNEAQ (reference sequence).

The chain is built from TRBV7-1 and TRBJ2-7, with 7 positions matching TRBD2. TRBV7-1 is noted as an ORF with a role that remains uncertain. V lost 4 bases and J lost 4; bases outside the gene matches: 7. The CDR3 runs to 14 residues. As DNA, the CDR3 is TGTGCCAGCAGCTTTGCACCGGGGGGATACGAGCAGTACTTC. This sequence encodes CASSFAPGGYEQYF.

The chain links TRBV5-4 to TRBJ2-7; perhaps TRBD1 as D (7 bases). The germline CDR1 and CDR2 sequences are SGHNT and YYREEE (reference sequence). CDR3 length: 15 residues. Trimming took 4 bases from V and 2 from J, leaving 16 bases between them. The CDR3, as DNA: TGTGCCAGCAGCCGTGGGGGGACAGAACCCTACGAGCAGTACTTC. Its translation is CASSRGGTEPYEQYF.

The V gene is TRBV29-1, the J gene TRBJ2-2; D is unclear. This CDR3 is 15 amino acids long. The ends were cut back, 5 bases at V and 3 bases at J, with 16 bases in the middle. Germline CDR1 SQVTM, CDR2 ANQGSEA. CDR3 in amino acids: CSVSSGQIHTGELFF. DNA for the CDR3: TGCAGCGTTTCCTCGGGTCAGATTCACACCGGGGAGCTGTTTTTT.

The chain joins TRBV6-6 to TRBJ2-1; D not resolved. The V and J ends lost 10 bases and 6 bases respectively, with 19 bases between them. Germline values: CDR1 MNHNY, CDR2 SVGAGI (reference sequence). CDR3 length equals 14 residues. CDR3: CATSDQVQTNEQFF. The CDR3 DNA is TGTGCCACCTCCGATCAGGTACAAACCAATGAGCAGTTCTTC.

The chain uses TRBV28 and TRBJ2-2, with 10 bases that match TRBD1. CDR3 length: 14 amino acids. V lost 6 bases, J lost 8 bases, and 6 bases stayed unmatched. The V gene's germline CDR1 is MDHEN and CDR2 SYDVKM. DNA of the CDR3: TGTGCCAGCAGGTCGACAGGGGGCGAAGGGGAGCTGTTTTTT. Protein: CASRSTGGEGELFF.

The rearrangement joins TRBV7-9 to TRBJ2-1; no clear D gene. CDR1 and CDR2 (germline): SEHNR, FQNEAQ (reference sequence). CDR3 length equals 13 residues. Trimming left V 5 bases short and J 4 bases short, with 9 bases between. Here the CDR3 DNA reads TGTGCCAGCAGCGCCGACGGTTACAATGAGCAGTTCTTC. It translates to CASSADGYNEQFF.

This sequence joins TRBV30 and TRBJ2-2; D gene ambiguous. The CDR3 contains 14 residues. CDR1 and CDR2 from the germline V gene are GTSNPN and SVGIG (reference sequence). The V gene lost 4 bases and the J gene lost 3 bases, with 12 bases spanning the gap. In nucleotides, the CDR3 is TGTGCCTGGAAAGGGCTTCAGGACACCGGGGAGCTGTTTTTT. Encoded protein: CAWKGLQDTGELFF.

This chain uses TRBV14 with TRBJ2-7; 9 bases fit TRBD2. The CDR3 totals 16 residues. V lost 4 bases to trimming and J lost 0 bases; unmatched junction nucleotides: 7. Germline CDR1 SGHDN, CDR2 FVKESK. CDR3 residues: CASSRGPSGASYEQYF. CDR3 DNA: TGTGCCAGCAGCCGAGGACCTAGCGGGGCCTCCTACGAGCAGTACTTC. Together with reference TRBV14 and TRBJ2-7, the CDR3 gives the full variable domain: EAGVTQFPSHSVIEKGQTVTLRCDPISGHDNLYWYRRVMGKEIKFLLHFVKESKQDESGMPNNRFLAERTGGTYSTLKVQPAELEDSGVYFCASSRGPSGASYEQYFGPGTRLTVT.

The V gene is TRBV30, the J gene TRBJ2-1; 7 nucleotides line up with TRBD1. The CDR3 totals 12 residues. V lost 3 bases to trimming and J lost 8 bases; unmatched junction nucleotides: 4. Germline V gene sequence: CDR1 GTSNPN, CDR2 SVGIG (reference sequence). The CDR3 nucleotides read TGTGCCTGGAGGGAGACAGGGTATGAGCAGTTCTTC. Its translation: CAWRETGYEQFF.

The gene calls are TRBV6-1 and TRBJ2-2; D is possibly TRBD1 (6 bases). There are 14 residues in the CDR3. Germline V gene sequence: CDR1 MNHNS, CDR2 SASEGT. V lost 7 bases, J lost 1 base, and 10 bases lay in between. CDR3 DNA sequence: TGTGCCAGCATTTTGACAGGGAACACCGGGGAGCTGTTTTTT. It codes for CASILTGNTGELFF.

This chain uses TRBV4-3 with TRBJ2-5; the D is unclear. The DNA end lines up better with TRBJ2-7; the J call may be wrong. The germline V gene has CDR1 LGHNA and CDR2 YSLEER. The CDR3 is made up of 16 amino acids. The CDR3 protein is CASSQGLTDFVYEQYF. The CDR3 bases are TGCGCCAGCAGCCAAGGTTTAACAGATTTCGTCTACGAGCAGTACTTC.

The chain employs TRBV5-6 and TRBJ2-7, with D perhaps matching TRBD1 or TRBD2 (5 bases each). V was trimmed by 4 bases and J by 7 bases, leaving 15 bases between them. The CDR3 sequence is 13 residues long. Germline-derived CDR1 and CDR2 are SGHDT and YYEEEE. This CDR3 is CASSRDPKKEQYF. CDR3 DNA sequence: TGTGCCAGCAGCCGGGACCCTAAGAAGGAGCAGTACTTC.

The rearrangement links TRBV2 to TRBJ1-1; D ambiguous. V dropped 4 bases and J dropped 2 bases, with 11 bases sitting between them. The CDR3 contains 14 residues. Germline V CDR1 and CDR2: SNHLY, FYNNEI. The CDR3 region has the DNA TGTGCCAGCAGTGTTCTAGGGAGTAACACTGAAGCTTTCTTT. It is translated as CASSVLGSNTEAFF.

The V call is TRBV9, the J call TRBJ1-2; 7 bases match TRBD1. The V segment lost 3 bases and the J segment 2 bases; nucleotides outside the gene matches: 4. The CDR3 consists of 14 residues. From germline, CDR1 is SGDLS and CDR2 YYNGEE. CDR3 sequence reads: CASSGQGRNYGYTF. DNA of the CDR3: TGTGCCAGCAGCGGACAGGGCCGAAACTATGGCTACACCTTC.

The V gene is TRBV9, the J gene TRBJ1-2; unclear D gene. Per germline, CDR1 SGDLS and CDR2 YYNGEE. This CDR3 is built from 16 residues. V lost 0 bases and J lost 8, with 20 bases in between. CDR3 amino acids: CASSVGSGYPAGGYTF. The CDR3 bases are TGTGCCAGCAGCGTAGGATCGGGGTACCCGGCCGGCGGCTACACCTTC.

The CDR3: CAISESSSERTGSHEQYF. As DNA, the CDR3 is TGTGCCATCAGTGAGTCGTCTTCTGAGCGGACGGGGTCCCACGAGCAGTACTTC. The chain carries TRBV10-3 and TRBJ2-7; D possibly corresponds to TRBD2 (5 bases). CDR3 size: 18 residues. Trimming cost V 0 bases and J 5 bases, with 23 bases left between them. In germline, CDR1 is ENHRY, CDR2 SYGVKD.

This clone has a handful of counts. The chain uses TRBV7-2 and TRBJ2-3, with no clear D. CDR1 SGHTA and CDR2 FQGNSA come from the germline V gene. The V end was cut by 6 bases, the J end by 0 bases, with 16 bases between. The CDR3 spans 16 residues. The CDR3: CASSSDPLASTDTQYF. CDR3 nucleotide sequence: TGTGCCAGCAGTTCAGATCCATTGGCTAGCACAGATACGCAGTATTTT.

CDR3 DNA sequence: TGTGCCAGCAGCTTGGCAGGAAACACCGGGGAGCTGTTTTTT. Translation gives CASSLAGNTGELFF. The rearrangement links TRBV7-3 to TRBJ2-2; D call uncertain. Germline CDR1 and CDR2: SGHTA and FQGTGA. Deletions cut 3 bases from V and 2 bases from J, with 7 bases between. The CDR3 totals 14 residues. The full variable domain, completed using reference TRBV7-3 and TRBJ2-2, is GAGVSQTPSNKVTEKGKYVELRCDPISGHTALYWYRQSLGQGPEFLIYFQGTGAADDSGLPNDRFFAVRPEGSVSTLKIQRTERGDSAVYLCASSLAGNTGELFFGEGSRLTVL.

V usage is TRBV4-3 and J usage is TRBJ1-2; TRBD1 matches 7 bases. Looked up from germline, CDR1 is LGHNA and CDR2 is YSLEER. This CDR3 is built from 14 residues. V lost 3 bases, J lost 7 bases, and 8 bases stayed unmatched. The CDR3 reads CASSQEGGQIGYTF. Written as DNA, the CDR3 is TGCGCCAGCAGCCAGGAAGGGGGACAGATTGGCTACACCTTC.

The chain joins TRBV19 to TRBJ2-7, with D unclear. Trimming removed 3 bases at V and 6 bases at J, with 12 bases between. Germline CDR1 and CDR2: LNHDA and SQIVND (reference sequence). The CDR3 loop spans 13 amino acids. CDR3 sequence reads: CASSILQGSEQYF. CDR3 in DNA: TGTGCCAGTAGTATCTTGCAAGGTTCCGAGCAGTACTTC. Filled out from reference TRBV19 and TRBJ2-7, the complete variable domain reads DGGITQSPKYLFRKEGQNVTLSCEQNLNHDAMYWYRQDPGQGLRLIYYSQIVNDFQKGDIAEGYSVSREKKESFPLTVTSAQKNPTAFYLCASSILQGSEQYFGPGTRLTVT.

The sample holds one count of this clone. V is TRBV10-2 and J is TRBJ2-1; D might be TRBD1 or TRBD2, each matching 5 bases. The V end was cut by 5 bases, the J end by 5 bases, with 16 bases between. The CDR3 is 15 amino acids. Germline CDR1 is WSHSY and CDR2 is SAAADI. The CDR3 DNA reads as TGCGCCAGCAGTTTTGCCGGGACCCGGAACAATGAGCAGTTCTTC. Encoded protein: CASSFAGTRNNEQFF.

This clone was seen a handful of times. The chain is built from TRBV19 and TRBJ1-2; D uncertain. Trimming stripped 7 bases from V and 7 bases from J, with 19 bases between. This CDR3 spans 14 amino acids. Per germline, CDR1 LNHDA and CDR2 SQIVND (reference sequence). CDR3 sequence (DNA): TGTGCCAGTACCCCACGCGAGGGTGTTGTTGGCTACACCTTC. It is translated as CASTPREGVVGYTF.

The V and J genes are TRBV6-5 and TRBJ1-6; TRBD1 matches 7 bases. CDR1 and CDR2 (germline): MNHEY, SVGAGI. J was trimmed by 7 bases and V by 6 bases; bases with no gene match: 6. This CDR3 is 14 amino acids long. CDR3 sequence: CASRIQGRNSPLHF. The CDR3 DNA is TGTGCCAGCAGGATACAGGGGAGGAATTCACCCCTCCACTTT.